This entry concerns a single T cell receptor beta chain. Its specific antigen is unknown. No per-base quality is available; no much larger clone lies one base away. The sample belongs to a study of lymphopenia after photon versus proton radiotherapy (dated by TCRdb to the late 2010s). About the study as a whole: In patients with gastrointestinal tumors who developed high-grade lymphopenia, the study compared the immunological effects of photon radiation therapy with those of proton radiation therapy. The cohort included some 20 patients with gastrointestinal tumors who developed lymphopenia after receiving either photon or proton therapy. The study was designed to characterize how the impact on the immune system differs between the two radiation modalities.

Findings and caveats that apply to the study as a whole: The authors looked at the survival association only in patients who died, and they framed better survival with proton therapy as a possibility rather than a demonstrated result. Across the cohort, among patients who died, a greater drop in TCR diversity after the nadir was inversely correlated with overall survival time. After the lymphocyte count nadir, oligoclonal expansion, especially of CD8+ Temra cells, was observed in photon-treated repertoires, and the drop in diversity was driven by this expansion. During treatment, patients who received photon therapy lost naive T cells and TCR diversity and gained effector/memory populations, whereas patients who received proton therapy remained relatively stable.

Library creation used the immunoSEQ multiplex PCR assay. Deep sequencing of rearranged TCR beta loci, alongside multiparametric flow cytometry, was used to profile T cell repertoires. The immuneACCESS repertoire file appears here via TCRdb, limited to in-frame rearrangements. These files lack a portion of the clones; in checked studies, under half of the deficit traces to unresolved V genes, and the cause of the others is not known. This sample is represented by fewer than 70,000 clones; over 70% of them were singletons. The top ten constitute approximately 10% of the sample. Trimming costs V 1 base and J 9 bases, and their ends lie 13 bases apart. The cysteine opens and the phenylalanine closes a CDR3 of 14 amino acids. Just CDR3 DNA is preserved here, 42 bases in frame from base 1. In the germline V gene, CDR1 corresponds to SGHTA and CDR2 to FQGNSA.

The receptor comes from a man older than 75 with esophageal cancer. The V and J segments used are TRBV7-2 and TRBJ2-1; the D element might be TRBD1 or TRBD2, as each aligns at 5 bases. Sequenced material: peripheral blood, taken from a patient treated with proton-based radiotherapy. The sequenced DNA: TGTGCCAGCAGCTTAGGTCTGGTTGGGGGTGAGCAGTTCTTC. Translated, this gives CASSLGLVGGEQFF.